Listed below are T cell receptor beta chains from one sample, sequenced in a study of lymphopenia after photon versus proton radiotherapy. Assay: immunoSEQ multiplex PCR; the TCRdb copy retains only in-frame clones and omits some. This sample has 20,000 to 25,000 clones, with less than 85% found just once. The sequencing used peripheral blood, collected from a patient treated with photon-based radiotherapy. The receptors stem from a man aged 55 to 70 with pancreatic cancer. CDR3s include the opening cysteine and the closing phenylalanine or tryptophan. Fields, in order: clone size, D gene, V gene, J gene, CDR3 DNA, CDR3 protein. A D gene is named only where the DNA matches it firmly. Expanded clones are given a class, and other clones once, few, many or no size at all.

clone size: .; D gene: .; V gene: TRBV28; J gene: TRBJ1-1; CDR3 DNA: TGTGCCAGCAAGCGCGACAAGCAGGGGACTGAAGCTTTCTTT; CDR3 protein: CASKRDKQGTEAFF
clone size: .; D gene: TRBD1; V gene: TRBV18; J gene: TRBJ2-5; CDR3 DNA: TGTGCCAGCTCACCCGGACAGGAAGAGACCCAGTACTTC; CDR3 protein: CASSPGQEETQYF
clone size: .; D gene: .; V gene: TRBV6-1; J gene: TRBJ2-1; CDR3 DNA: TGTGCCAGCAGTGAAGGTTGGCGGGGCTCCTACAATGAGCAGTTCTTC; CDR3 protein: CASSEGWRGSYNEQFF
clone size: .; D gene: .; V gene: TRBV9; J gene: TRBJ2-2; CDR3 DNA: TGTGCCAGCAGCCCCGGGGACGGGAACACCGGGGAGCTGTTTTTT; CDR3 protein: CASSPGDGNTGELFF
clone size: few; D gene: .; V gene: TRBV5-1; J gene: TRBJ2-3; CDR3 DNA: TGCGCCAGCAGCTTACGGCAGAAGCCAGATACGCAGTATTTT; CDR3 protein: CASSLRQKPDTQYF
clone size: .; D gene: .; V gene: TRBV7-2; J gene: TRBJ1-5; CDR3 DNA: TGTGCCAGCAGCTTAGGGTCACCTTATAGCAATCAGCCCCAGCATTTT; CDR3 protein: CASSLGSPYSNQPQHF
clone size: .; D gene: .; V gene: TRBV6-1; J gene: TRBJ2-5; CDR3 DNA: TGTGCCAGCAGTGGAACCTTAGGGAGGGGGCGCCAAGAGACCCAGTACTTC; CDR3 protein: CASSGTLGRGRQETQYF
clone size: once; D gene: .; V gene: TRBV6-5; J gene: TRBJ2-5; CDR3 DNA: TGTGCCAGCAGTTACTCAGGGGATCAAGAGACCCAGTACTTC; CDR3 protein: CASSYSGDQETQYF
clone size: .; D gene: .; V gene: TRBV7-2; J gene: TRBJ1-2; CDR3 DNA: TGTGCCAGCAGCTTTGCGCAGGCGGACTATGGCTACACCTTC; CDR3 protein: CASSFAQADYGYTF
clone size: few; D gene: .; V gene: TRBV20-1; J gene: TRBJ2-3; CDR3 DNA: TGCAGTGCTAGAGGGGATACGCAGTATTTT; CDR3 protein: CSARGDTQYF
clone size: .; D gene: .; V gene: TRBV21-1; J gene: TRBJ1-2; CDR3 DNA: TGTGCCAGCAGCAAGACAGGGAAAACACGGACAAACTATGGCTACACCTTC; CDR3 protein: CASSKTGKTRTNYGYTF
clone size: .; D gene: TRBD2; V gene: TRBV6-5; J gene: TRBJ2-7; CDR3 DNA: TGTGCCAGCAAAGCCACGGGACTACACTCGGACGAGCAGTACTTC; CDR3 protein: CASKATGLHSDEQYF
clone size: .; D gene: .; V gene: TRBV18; J gene: TRBJ1-2; CDR3 DNA: TGTGCCAGCTCACTCGGGGACCACAGGTCTCGGGACTATGGCTACACCTTC; CDR3 protein: CASSLGDHRSRDYGYTF
clone size: few; D gene: .; V gene: TRBV7-9; J gene: TRBJ1-5; CDR3 DNA: TGTGCCAGCAGCTTGGGAACGCAGCCCCAGCATTTT; CDR3 protein: CASSLGTQPQHF
clone size: .; D gene: .; V gene: TRBV5-4; J gene: TRBJ2-1; CDR3 DNA: TGTGCCAGCAGCTTGTTATTACAGGCGGGCAATGAGCAGTTCTTC; CDR3 protein: CASSLLLQAGNEQFF
clone size: .; D gene: .; V gene: TRBV7-9; J gene: TRBJ2-5; CDR3 DNA: TGTGCCAGCAGCCCCCACGGGGCAGAGACCCAGTACTTC; CDR3 protein: CASSPHGAETQYF
clone size: .; D gene: TRBD2; V gene: TRBV6-1; J gene: TRBJ2-1; CDR3 DNA: TGTGCCAGCCGGACTAGCGGGGGGGCCTACAATGAGCAGTTCTTC; CDR3 protein: CASRTSGGAYNEQFF
clone size: .; D gene: TRBD1; V gene: TRBV6-1; J gene: TRBJ1-1; CDR3 DNA: TGTGCCAGCAGTGACTGGGCAGGGGGCCTCACTGAAGCTTTCTTT; CDR3 protein: CASSDWAGGLTEAFF
clone size: .; D gene: TRBD2; V gene: TRBV12-5; J gene: TRBJ2-3; CDR3 DNA: TGTGCTAGTGGTTTACACACTAGACTAGCGGGGGGGCAGGTCGGATCAGATACGCAGTATTTT; CDR3 protein: CASGLHTRLAGGQVGSDTQYF
clone size: .; D gene: .; V gene: TRBV6-5; J gene: TRBJ2-3; CDR3 DNA: TGTGCCAGCAGGTACGCGGAAGAGGGCACAGATACGCAGTATTTT; CDR3 protein: CASRYAEEGTDTQYF
clone size: .; D gene: .; V gene: TRBV5-1; J gene: TRBJ2-5; CDR3 DNA: TGCGCCAGCAGCACGTGGGTAGCAGAAGAGACCCAGTACTTC; CDR3 protein: CASSTWVAEETQYF
clone size: few; D gene: .; V gene: TRBV30; J gene: TRBJ1-1; CDR3 DNA: TGTGCCTGGAGTATAAGGATTGACACTGAAGCTTTCTTT; CDR3 protein: CAWSIRIDTEAFF
clone size: once; D gene: .; V gene: TRBV11-2; J gene: TRBJ2-7; CDR3 DNA: TGTGCCAGCAGCTTAGTAGGAGGGGGATCGGACGAGCAGTACTTC; CDR3 protein: CASSLVGGGSDEQYF
clone size: few; D gene: TRBD1; V gene: TRBV7-2; J gene: TRBJ1-2; CDR3 DNA: TGTGCCAGCAGCTCCCGGACAGGGGGGAATGGCTACACCTTC; CDR3 protein: CASSSRTGGNGYTF
clone size: .; D gene: .; V gene: TRBV7-3; J gene: TRBJ2-1; CDR3 DNA: TGTGCCAGCAGCTCCCGGACCGGGGCCGCCTACAATGAGCAGTTCTTC; CDR3 protein: CASSSRTGAAYNEQFF
clone size: few; D gene: .; V gene: TRBV5-8; J gene: TRBJ2-5; CDR3 DNA: TGTGCCAGCAGCTTCCTGGGGGCCCCCTCCGGGACCCAGTACTTC; CDR3 protein: CASSFLGAPSGTQYF
clone size: .; D gene: .; V gene: TRBV4-2; J gene: TRBJ1-1; CDR3 DNA: TGTGCCAGCAGCCAACGGGGGGTGAACACTGAAGCTTTCTTT; CDR3 protein: CASSQRGVNTEAFF
clone size: .; D gene: .; V gene: TRBV12-2; J gene: TRBJ1-6; CDR3 DNA: TGTGCAAGTCGCAACACGTTGGGTAGTTGTAATTCACCCCTCCACTTT; CDR3 protein: CASRNTLGSCNSPLHF
clone size: .; D gene: TRBD1; V gene: TRBV9; J gene: TRBJ2-7; CDR3 DNA: TGTGCCAGCAGCGCGGGAACCGGGACAGGGTTGTACGAGCAGTACTTC; CDR3 protein: CASSAGTGTGLYEQYF